A selection of T cell receptor beta chains follows, all from one sample in a study of identical twins. MiXCR, applied by TCRdb to the 5' RACE reads, yields one record per CDR3 protein. The sample shows 600,000 to 850,000 distinct CDR3 sequences, roughly 20% of them seen only once. The same data also contributed to another study, on T cells expressing NK-cell markers.

The sequenced sample consisted of PBMCs. Receptors originate from a woman under 30 in good health. The CDR3 runs from the conserved cysteine through the conserved F or W. The D gene is left open where the match is weak. Clone size is given for some rows only: seen once, a few or many times, or a class if the clone is expanded.

j_call d_call clone_size v_call cdr3_nt cdr3_aa
TRBJ2-4 - - TRBV12-3/TRBV12-4 TGTGCCAGCAGTTTAGCCGGGGTTCAGTACTTC CASSLAGVQYF
TRBJ1-1 - few TRBV5-1 TGCGCCAGCAGCTTGGAGGGGCATGAAGCTTTCTTT CASSLEGHEAFF
TRBJ2-5 - - TRBV5-1 TGCGCCAGCAGCCTTCAGGGGTCGGGGACCCAGTACTTC CASSLQGSGTQYF
TRBJ2-7 TRBD1 few TRBV5-1 TGCGCCAGCAGCTGGTGGACAGGGGGCAAAGAGCAGTACTTC CASSWWTGGKEQYF
TRBJ2-1 - - TRBV27 TGTGCCAGCAGAGGTACTAGGGGGGCCTACAATGAGCAGTTCTTC CASRGTRGAYNEQFF
TRBJ2-7 - few TRBV27 TGTGCCAGCGGCCGACCGGACTACGAGCAGTACTTC CASGRPDYEQYF
TRBJ2-5 TRBD1 few TRBV7-2 TGTGCCAGCAGCTTTCTGACAGGGCCTCAGACCCAGTACTTC CASSFLTGPQTQYF
TRBJ1-5 - few TRBV5-6 TGTGCCAGCAGCCAAGGGATACCGGTGGGATGGCCCCAGCATTTT CASSQGIPVGWPQHF
TRBJ2-7 TRBD1 - TRBV5-5 TGTGCCAGCACCATGACAGGGTTTGATTTCAACGAGCAGTACTTC CASTMTGFDFNEQYF
TRBJ2-1 - - TRBV7-9 TGTGCCAGCTCCCAAGTCGGGGGCCGTCCTGAGCAGTTCTTC CASSQVGGRPEQFF
TRBJ1-1 - - TRBV12-3/TRBV12-4 TGTGCCAGCTGCCAGGGGACGAGGAAAAACACTGAAGCTTTCTTT CASCQGTRKNTEAFF
TRBJ2-5 TRBD2 few TRBV6-5 TGTGCCAGCAGTTACACTAGCGGGGGGGAGACCCAGTACTTC CASSYTSGGETQYF
TRBJ2-1 TRBD1 - TRBV18 TGTGCCAGCTCACTATTCTTCCAGGGGGCTGGAACCAATGAGCAGTTCTTC CASSLFFQGAGTNEQFF
TRBJ2-7 TRBD2 - TRBV5-1 TGCGCCAGCAGCTTGAACGGAGGGAGGGACTGGCAGTACTTC CASSLNGGRDWQYF
TRBJ2-1 - - TRBV10-3 TGTGCCATCAGTGACTTAAACCGGCGGGCCCGGGACAATGAGCAGTTCTTC CAISDLNRRARDNEQFF
TRBJ2-2 TRBD2 - TRBV6-6 TGTGCCAGCAGTTACTCGCGGGGGGGGACTAGCGGGAGTGGAACCGGGGAGCTGTTTTTT CASSYSRGGTSGSGTGELFF
TRBJ2-3 - - TRBV20-1 TGCAGTGCCAGCCAGGGAGGGGGCACTGGCACAGATACGCAGTATTTT CSASQGGGTGTDTQYF
TRBJ1-1 - few TRBV29-1 TGCAGCGTTGGAGAACAAGGTGAAGCTTTCTTT CSVGEQGEAFF
TRBJ1-4 - few TRBV20-1 TGCAGTGCTAGACTCGGGGGGGGGTCTAATGAAAAACTGTTTTTT CSARLGGGSNEKLFF
TRBJ2-5 TRBD1 few TRBV5-1 TGCGCCAGCAGCGGCGGAACCGACAGGGTGGCGACCCAGTACTTC CASSGGTDRVATQYF
TRBJ2-5 - few TRBV29-1 TGCAGCGCTCGACTTCGCAGTCGGGAGACCCAGTACTTC CSARLRSRETQYF
TRBJ2-5 - - TRBV7-9 TGTGCCAGCAGCCCACGGAATTACCAAGAGACCCAGTACTTC CASSPRNYQETQYF